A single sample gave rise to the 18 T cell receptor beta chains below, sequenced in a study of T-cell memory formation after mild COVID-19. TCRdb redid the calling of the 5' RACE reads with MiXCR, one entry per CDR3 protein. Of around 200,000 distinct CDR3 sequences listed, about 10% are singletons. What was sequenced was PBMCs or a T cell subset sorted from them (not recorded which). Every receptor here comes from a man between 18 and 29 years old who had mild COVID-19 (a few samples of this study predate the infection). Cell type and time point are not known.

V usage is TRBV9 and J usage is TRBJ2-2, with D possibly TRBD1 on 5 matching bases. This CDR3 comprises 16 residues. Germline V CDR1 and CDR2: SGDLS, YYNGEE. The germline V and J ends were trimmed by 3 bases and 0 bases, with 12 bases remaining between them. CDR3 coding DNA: TGTGCCAGCAGCGCCAGACAGATAGCGAACACCGGGGAGCTGTTTTTT. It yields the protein CASSARQIANTGELFF.

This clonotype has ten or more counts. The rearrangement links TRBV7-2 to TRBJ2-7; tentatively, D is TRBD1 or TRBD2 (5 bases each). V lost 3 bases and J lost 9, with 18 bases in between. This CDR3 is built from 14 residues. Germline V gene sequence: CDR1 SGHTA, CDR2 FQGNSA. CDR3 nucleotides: TGTGCCAGCAGCTTCGAGAGGGGATTTACGATGCAGTACTTC. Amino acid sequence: CASSFERGFTMQYF.

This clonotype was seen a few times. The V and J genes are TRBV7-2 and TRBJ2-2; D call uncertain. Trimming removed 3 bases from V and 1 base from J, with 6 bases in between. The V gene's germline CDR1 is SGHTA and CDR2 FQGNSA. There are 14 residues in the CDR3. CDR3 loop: CASSFRLNTGELFF. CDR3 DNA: TGTGCCAGCAGCTTCCGTCTGAACACCGGGGAGCTGTTTTTT. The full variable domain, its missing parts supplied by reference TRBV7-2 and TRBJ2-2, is GAGVSQSPSNKVTEKGKDVELRCDPISGHTALYWYRQSLGQGLEFLIYFQGNSAPDKSGLPSDRFSAERTGGSVSTLTIQRTQQEDSAVYLCASSFRLNTGELFFGEGSRLTVL.

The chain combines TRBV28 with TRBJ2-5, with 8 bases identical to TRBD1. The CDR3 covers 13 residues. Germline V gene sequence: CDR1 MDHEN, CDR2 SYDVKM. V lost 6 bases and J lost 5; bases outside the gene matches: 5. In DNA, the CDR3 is TGTGCCAGCAGAAGGACAGGGAGGGAGACCCAGTACTTC. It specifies CASRRTGRETQYF.

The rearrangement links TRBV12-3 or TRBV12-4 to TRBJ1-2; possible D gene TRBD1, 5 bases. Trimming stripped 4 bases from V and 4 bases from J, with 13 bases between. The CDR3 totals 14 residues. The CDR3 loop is CASSSTTAIYGYTF. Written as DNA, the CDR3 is TGTGCCAGCAGTTCGACGACAGCGATCTATGGCTACACCTTC.

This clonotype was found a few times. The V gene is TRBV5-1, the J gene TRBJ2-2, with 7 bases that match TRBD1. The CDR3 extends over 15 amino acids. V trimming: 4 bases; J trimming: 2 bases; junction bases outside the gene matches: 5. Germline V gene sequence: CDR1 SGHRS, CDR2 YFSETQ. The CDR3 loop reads CASSQSGGNTGELFF. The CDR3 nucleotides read TGCGCCAGCAGCCAATCAGGGGGTAACACCGGGGAGCTGTTTTTT.

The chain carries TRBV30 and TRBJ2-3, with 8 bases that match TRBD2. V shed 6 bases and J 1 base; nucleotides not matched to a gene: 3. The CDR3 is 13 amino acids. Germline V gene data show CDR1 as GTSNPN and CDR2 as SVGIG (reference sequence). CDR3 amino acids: CACSSGGTDTQYF. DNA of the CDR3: TGTGCCTGCAGTAGCGGGGGCACAGATACGCAGTATTTT.

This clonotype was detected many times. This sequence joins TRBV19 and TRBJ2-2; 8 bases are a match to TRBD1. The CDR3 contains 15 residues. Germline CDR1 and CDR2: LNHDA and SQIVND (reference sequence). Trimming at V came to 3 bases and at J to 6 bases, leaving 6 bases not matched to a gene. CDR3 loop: CASSIGTGGSGELFF. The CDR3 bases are TGTGCCAGTAGTATTGGGACAGGAGGGTCCGGGGAGCTGTTTTTT.

This CDR3 reads CASSFSRTGATDTQYF. CDR3 in DNA: TGCGCCAGCAGCTTTAGTCGTACAGGGGCCACAGATACGCAGTATTTT. The rearrangement links TRBV4-3 to TRBJ2-3, with 7 bases aligning to TRBD1. Germline V CDR1 and CDR2: LGHNA, YSLEER. This CDR3 is 16 amino acids long. Germline trimming cut 5 bases from V and 2 bases from J; bases unmatched to any gene: 10.

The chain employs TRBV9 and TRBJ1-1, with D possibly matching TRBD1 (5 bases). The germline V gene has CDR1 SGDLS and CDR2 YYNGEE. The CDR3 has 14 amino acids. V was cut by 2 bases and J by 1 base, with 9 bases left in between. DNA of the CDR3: TGTGCCAGCAGCGTGGGGGTTTCGAACACTGAAGCTTTCTTT. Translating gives CASSVGVSNTEAFF.

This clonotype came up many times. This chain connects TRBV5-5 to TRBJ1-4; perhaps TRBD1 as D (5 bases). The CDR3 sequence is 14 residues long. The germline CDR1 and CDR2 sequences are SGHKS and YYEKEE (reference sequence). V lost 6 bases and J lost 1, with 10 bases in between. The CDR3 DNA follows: TGTGCCAGCACATTAAGGGGAACTAATGAAAAACTGTTTTTT. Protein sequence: CASTLRGTNEKLFF.

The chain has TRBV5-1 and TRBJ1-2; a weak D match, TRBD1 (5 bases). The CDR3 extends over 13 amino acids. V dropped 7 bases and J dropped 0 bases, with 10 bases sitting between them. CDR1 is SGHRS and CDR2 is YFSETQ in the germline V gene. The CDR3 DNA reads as TGCGCCAGCGCCCGGGGACCTAACTATGGCTACACCTTC. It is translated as CASARGPNYGYTF. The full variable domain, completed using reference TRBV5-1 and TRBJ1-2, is KAGVTQTPRYLIKTRGQQVTLSCSPISGHRSVSWYQQTPGQGLQFLFEYFSETQRNKGNFPGRFSGRQFSNSRSEMNVSTLELGDSALYLCASARGPNYGYTFGSGTRLTVV.

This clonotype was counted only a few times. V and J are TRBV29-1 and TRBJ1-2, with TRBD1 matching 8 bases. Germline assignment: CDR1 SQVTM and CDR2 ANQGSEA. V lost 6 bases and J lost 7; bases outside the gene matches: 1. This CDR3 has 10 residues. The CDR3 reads CSVQGAGYTF. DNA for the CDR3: TGCAGCGTGCAGGGGGCTGGCTACACCTTC.

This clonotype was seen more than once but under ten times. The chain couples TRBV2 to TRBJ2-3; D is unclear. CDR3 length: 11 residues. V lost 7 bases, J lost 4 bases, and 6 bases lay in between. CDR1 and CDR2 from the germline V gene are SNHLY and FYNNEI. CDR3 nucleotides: TGTGCCAGCATGAGAGCAGATACGCAGTATTTT. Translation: CASMRADTQYF.

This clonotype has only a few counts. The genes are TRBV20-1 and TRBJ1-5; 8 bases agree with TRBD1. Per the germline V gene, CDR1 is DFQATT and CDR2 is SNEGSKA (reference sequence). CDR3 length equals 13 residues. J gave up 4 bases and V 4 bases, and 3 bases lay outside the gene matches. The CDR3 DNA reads TGCAGTGCTAAAACAGGGGGGAATCAGCCCCAGCATTTT. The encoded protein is CSAKTGGNQPQHF.

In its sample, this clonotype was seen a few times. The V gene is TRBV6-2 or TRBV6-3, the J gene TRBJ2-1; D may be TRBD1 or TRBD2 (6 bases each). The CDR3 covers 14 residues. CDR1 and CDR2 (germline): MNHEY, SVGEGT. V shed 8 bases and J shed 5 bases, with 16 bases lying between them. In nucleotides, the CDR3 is TGTGCCAGCCTCGTTCTGGGGGGCCACAATGAGCAGTTCTTC. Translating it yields CASLVLGGHNEQFF.

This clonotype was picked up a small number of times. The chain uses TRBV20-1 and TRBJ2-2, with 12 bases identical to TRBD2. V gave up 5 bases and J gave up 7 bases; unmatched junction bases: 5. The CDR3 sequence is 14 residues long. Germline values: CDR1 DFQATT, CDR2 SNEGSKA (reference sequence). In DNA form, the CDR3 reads TGCAGTGCTTCTAGCGGGGGGGCCGACGGGGAGCTGTTTTTT. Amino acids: CSASSGGADGELFF.

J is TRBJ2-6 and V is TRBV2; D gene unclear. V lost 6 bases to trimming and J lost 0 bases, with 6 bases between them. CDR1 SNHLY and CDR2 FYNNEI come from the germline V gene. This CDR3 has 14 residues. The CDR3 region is CASSGDSGANVLTF. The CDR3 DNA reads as TGTGCCAGCAGCGGCGACTCTGGGGCCAACGTCCTGACTTTC.